The TCR beta chain under discussion was sequenced for a study of T cells in Graves' hyperthyroidism and ophthalmopathy. Overall study results and limits: Blood also contained most expanded thyroid clonotypes above 0.001.

Reasons for excluding patients were uncontrolled infection, other autoimmune disease, pregnancy or lactation. The investigators amplified TCR beta CDR3 regions from RNA transcripts. The study used the HTBI primer set for a first-round RT-PCR of the TCR CDR3. TCRdb itself ran the multiplex PCR reads through MiXCR, one entry per CDR3 protein. The sample carries about 560,000 distinct CDR3 sequences, about a sixth recorded once. This clonotype was seen many times. The antigen is undetermined. The TCR was taken from a woman between 18 and 29 years old with Graves' hyperthyroidism. The specimen was blood.

DNA for the CDR3: TGCGCCAGCAGCTTCACAGCGGGCGCTACCTACAATGAGCAGTTCTTC. Protein: CASSFTAGATYNEQFF. The chain joins TRBV5-1 to TRBJ2-1; maybe TRBD2 (6 bases). Germline V lookup: CDR1 SGHRS, CDR2 YFSETQ. With 2 bases removed from V and 2 bases from J, the gap between germline ends came to 14 bases. The CDR3 has 16 residues.